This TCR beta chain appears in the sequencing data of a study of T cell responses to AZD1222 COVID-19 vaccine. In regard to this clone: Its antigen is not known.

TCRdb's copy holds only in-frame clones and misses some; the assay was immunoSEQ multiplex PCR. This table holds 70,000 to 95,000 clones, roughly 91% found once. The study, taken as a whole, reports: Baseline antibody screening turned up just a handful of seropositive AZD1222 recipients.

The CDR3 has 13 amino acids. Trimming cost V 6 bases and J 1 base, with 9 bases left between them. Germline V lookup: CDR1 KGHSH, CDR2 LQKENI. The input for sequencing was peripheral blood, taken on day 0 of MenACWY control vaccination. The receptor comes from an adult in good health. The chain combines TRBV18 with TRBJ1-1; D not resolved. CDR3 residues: CASSQEGNTEAFF. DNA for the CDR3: TGTGCCAGCTCCCAGGAGGGGAACACTGAAGCTTTCTTT.